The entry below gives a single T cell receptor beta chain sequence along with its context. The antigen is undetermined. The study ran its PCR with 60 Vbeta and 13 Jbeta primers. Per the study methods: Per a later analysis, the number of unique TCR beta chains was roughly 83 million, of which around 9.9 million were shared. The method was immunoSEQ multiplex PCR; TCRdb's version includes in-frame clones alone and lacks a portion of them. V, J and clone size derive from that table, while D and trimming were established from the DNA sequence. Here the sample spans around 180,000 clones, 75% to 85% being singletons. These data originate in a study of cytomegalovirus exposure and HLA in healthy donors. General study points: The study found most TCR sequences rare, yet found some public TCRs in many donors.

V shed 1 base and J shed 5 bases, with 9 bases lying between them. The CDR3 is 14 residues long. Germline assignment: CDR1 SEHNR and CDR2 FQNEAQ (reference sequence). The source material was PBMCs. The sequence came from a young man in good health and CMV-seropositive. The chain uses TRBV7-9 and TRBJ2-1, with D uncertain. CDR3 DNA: TGTGCCAGCAGCTTAGTCGGAGTAAACAATGAGCAGTTCTTC. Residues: CASSLVGVNNEQFF.